This T cell receptor beta chain originates from a study of CD8 T cells in Susac syndrome. Points from the study as a whole: Only a relatively small number of individuals were included in the TCR sequencing and HLA analysis.

The CDR3 spans 15 residues. In germline, CDR1 is DFQATT, CDR2 SNEGSKA (reference sequence). J was trimmed by 2 bases and V by 6 bases; bases with no gene match: 8. The RNA, 0.5 to 1 ug, was put through reverse transcription using random hexamers. Amplification of the TCR beta CDR3 was carried out by immunoSEQ multiplex PCR, which spanned a total of 54 Vbeta and 13 Jbeta segments. MiXCR, applied by TCRdb to the immunoSEQ multiplex PCR reads, yields one record per CDR3 protein. Altogether over 130,000 distinct CDR3 sequences are present, 85% to 95% being singletons, with the ten largest covering around 0.12%. Note on this clonotype: Its antigen is as yet unknown.

Sequencing of TCR beta was performed on blood CD8+ T cells and on blood CD4+ T cells. The study used treatment-naive patients who had stable or active relapsing-remitting disease as multiple sclerosis controls. The clonotype comes from a human donor with multiple sclerosis. V gene TRBV20-1 combines with J gene TRBJ2-1; 9 bases are a match to TRBD2. Sequencing input: CD4+ T cells from PBMCs. CDR3 nucleotide sequence: TGCAGTGCAACATCGGGACTAGCCGCCTACAATGAGCAGTTCTTC. It codes for CSATSGLAAYNEQFF.